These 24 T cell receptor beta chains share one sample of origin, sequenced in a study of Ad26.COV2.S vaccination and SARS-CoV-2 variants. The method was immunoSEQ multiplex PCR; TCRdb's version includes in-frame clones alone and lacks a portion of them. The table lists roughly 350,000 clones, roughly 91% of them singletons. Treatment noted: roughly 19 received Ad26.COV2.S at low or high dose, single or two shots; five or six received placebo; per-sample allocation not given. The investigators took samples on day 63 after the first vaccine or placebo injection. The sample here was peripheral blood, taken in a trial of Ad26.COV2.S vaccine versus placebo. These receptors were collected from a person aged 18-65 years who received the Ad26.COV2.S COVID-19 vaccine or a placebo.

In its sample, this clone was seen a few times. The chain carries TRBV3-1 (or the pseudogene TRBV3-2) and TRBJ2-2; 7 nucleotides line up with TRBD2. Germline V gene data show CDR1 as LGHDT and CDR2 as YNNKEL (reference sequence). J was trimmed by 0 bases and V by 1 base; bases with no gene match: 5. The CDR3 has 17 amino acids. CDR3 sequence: CASSQGAGRANTGELFF. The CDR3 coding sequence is TGTGCCAGCAGCCAAGGTGCGGGGAGGGCGAACACCGGGGAGCTGTTTTTT.

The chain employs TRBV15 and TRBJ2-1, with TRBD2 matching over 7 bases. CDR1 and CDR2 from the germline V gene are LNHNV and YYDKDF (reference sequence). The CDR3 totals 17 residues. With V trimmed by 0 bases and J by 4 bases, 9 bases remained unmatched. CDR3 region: CATSRDLLGGSYNEQFF. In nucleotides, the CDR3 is TGTGCCACCAGCAGAGATTTGCTCGGGGGGAGTTACAATGAGCAGTTCTTC.

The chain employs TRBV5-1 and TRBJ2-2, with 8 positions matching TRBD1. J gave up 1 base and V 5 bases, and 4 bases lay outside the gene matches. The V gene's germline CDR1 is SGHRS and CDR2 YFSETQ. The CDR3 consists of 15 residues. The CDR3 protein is CASSQQGGNTGELFF. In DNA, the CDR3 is TGCGCCAGCAGTCAACAGGGGGGGAACACCGGGGAGCTGTTTTTT.

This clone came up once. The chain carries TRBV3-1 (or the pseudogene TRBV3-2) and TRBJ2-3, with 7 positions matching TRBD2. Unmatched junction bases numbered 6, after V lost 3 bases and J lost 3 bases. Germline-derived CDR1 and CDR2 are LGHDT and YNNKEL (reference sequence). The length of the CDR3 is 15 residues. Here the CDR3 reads CASSHFQRGTDTQYF. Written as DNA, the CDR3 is TGTGCCAGCAGCCATTTCCAGCGGGGAACAGATACGCAGTATTTT.

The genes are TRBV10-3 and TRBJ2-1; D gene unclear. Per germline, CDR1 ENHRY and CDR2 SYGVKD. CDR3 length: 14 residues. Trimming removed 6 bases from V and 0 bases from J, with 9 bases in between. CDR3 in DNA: TGTGCCATCAGAGGACCTAGCTCCTACAATGAGCAGTTCTTC. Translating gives CAIRGPSSYNEQFF.

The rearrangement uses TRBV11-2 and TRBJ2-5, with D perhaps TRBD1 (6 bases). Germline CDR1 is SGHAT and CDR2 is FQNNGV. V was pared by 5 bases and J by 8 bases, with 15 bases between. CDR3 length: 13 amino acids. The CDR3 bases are TGTGCCAGCAGCCCGGGGACATCGGAAACCCAGTACTTC. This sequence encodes CASSPGTSETQYF.

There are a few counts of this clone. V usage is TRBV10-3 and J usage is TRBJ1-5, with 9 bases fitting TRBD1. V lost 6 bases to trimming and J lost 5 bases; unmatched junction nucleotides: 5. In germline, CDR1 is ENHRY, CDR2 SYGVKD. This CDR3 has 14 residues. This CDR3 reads CAIRGQGSYQPQHF. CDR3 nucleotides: TGTGCCATCAGAGGACAGGGGAGTTATCAGCCCCAGCATTTT.

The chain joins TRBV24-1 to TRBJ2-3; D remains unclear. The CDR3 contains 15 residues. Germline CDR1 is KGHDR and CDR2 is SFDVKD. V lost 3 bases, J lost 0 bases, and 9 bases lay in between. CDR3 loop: CATSDPARSTDTQYF. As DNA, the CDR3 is TGTGCCACCAGTGATCCAGCAAGAAGCACAGATACGCAGTATTTT.

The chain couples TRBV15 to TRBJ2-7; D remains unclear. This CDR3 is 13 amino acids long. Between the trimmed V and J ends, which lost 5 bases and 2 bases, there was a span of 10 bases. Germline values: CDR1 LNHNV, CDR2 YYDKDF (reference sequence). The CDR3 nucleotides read TGTGCCACCAGCCGCTACAAGGCCTACGAGCAGTACTTC. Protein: CATSRYKAYEQYF.

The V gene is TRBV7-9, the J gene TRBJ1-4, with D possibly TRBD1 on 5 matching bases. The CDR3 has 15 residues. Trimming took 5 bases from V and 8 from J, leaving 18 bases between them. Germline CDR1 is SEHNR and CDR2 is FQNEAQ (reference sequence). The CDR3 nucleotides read TGTGCCAGCAGCGAAGCCCGGGACGAGGACGAAAAACTGTTTTTT. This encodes CASSEARDEDEKLFF.

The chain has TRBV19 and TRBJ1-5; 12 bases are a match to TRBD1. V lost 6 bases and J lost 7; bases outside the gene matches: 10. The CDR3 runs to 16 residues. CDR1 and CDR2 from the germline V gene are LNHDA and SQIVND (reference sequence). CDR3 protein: CASSDTPGQGAQPQHF. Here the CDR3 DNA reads TGTGCCAGTAGCGACACGCCGGGACAGGGGGCGCAGCCCCAGCATTTT.

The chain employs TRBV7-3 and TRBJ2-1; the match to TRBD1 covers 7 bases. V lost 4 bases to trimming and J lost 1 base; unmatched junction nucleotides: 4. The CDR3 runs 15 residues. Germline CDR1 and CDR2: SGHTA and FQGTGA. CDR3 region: CASSSSGQSYNEQFF. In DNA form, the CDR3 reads TGTGCCAGCAGCTCCTCGGGACAGTCCTACAATGAGCAGTTCTTC.

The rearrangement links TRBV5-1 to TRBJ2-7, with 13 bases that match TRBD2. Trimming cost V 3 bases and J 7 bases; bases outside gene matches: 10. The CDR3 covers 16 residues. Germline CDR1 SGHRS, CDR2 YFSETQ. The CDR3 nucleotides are TGCGCCAGCAGCTGGACTTCGGGACTAGCGGGGAAGGAGCAGTACTTC. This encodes CASSWTSGLAGKEQYF. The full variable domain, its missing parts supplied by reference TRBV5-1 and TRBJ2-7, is KAGVTQTPRYLIKTRGQQVTLSCSPISGHRSVSWYQQTPGQGLQFLFEYFSETQRNKGNFPGRFSGRQFSNSRSEMNVSTLELGDSALYLCASSWTSGLAGKEQYFGPGTRLTVT.

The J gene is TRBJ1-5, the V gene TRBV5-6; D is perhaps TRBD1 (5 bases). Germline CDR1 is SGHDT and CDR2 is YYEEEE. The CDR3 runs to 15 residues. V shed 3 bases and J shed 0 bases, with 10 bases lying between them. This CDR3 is CASSSQGNSNQPQHF. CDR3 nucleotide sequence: TGTGCCAGCAGCTCCCAGGGTAATAGCAATCAGCCCCAGCATTTT.

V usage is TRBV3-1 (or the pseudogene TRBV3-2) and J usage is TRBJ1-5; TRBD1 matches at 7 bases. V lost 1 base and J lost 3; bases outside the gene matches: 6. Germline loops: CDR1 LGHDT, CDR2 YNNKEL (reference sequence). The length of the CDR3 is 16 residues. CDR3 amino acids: CASSQGVQGYNQPQHF. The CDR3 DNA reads TGTGCCAGCAGCCAAGGGGTACAGGGGTACAATCAGCCCCAGCATTTT.

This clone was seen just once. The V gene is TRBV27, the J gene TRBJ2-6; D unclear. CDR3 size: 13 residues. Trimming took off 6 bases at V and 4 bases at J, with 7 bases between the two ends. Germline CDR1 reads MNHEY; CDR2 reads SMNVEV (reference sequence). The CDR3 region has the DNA TGTGCCAGCAGCTTCTTAGGGGCCAACGTCCTGACTTTC. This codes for CASSFLGANVLTF.

The CDR3: CASSPRGGPDSTDTQYF. The CDR3 DNA reads TGCGCCAGCAGCCCTCGGGGCGGGCCAGACAGCACAGATACGCAGTATTTT. The rearrangement joins TRBV5-1 to TRBJ2-3; D tentatively fits TRBD1 or TRBD2 (5 bases each). With 4 bases removed from V and 0 bases from J, the gap between germline ends came to 18 bases. Looked up from germline, CDR1 is SGHRS and CDR2 is YFSETQ. This CDR3 spans 17 amino acids.

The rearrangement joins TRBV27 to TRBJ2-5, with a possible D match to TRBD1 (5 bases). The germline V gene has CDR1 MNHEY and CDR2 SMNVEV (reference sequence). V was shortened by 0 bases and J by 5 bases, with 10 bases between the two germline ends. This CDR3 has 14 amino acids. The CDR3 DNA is TGTGCCAGCAGTTTATCTGGGTCAGGGGAGACCCAGTACTTC. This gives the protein CASSLSGSGETQYF.

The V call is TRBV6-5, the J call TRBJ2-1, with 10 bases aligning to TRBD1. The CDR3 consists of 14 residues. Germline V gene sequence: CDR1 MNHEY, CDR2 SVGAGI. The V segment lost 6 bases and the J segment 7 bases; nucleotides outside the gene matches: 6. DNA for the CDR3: TGTGCCAGCAGCTATGGACAGGGGGAAAATGAGCAGTTCTTC. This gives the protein CASSYGQGENEQFF.

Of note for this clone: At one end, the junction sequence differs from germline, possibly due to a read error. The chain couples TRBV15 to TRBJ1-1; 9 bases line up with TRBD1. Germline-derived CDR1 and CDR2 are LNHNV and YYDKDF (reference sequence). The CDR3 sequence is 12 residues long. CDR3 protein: CATGRDRAEGRF. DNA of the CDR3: TGTGCCACAGGCCGGGACAGGGCCGAAGGAAGGTTT.

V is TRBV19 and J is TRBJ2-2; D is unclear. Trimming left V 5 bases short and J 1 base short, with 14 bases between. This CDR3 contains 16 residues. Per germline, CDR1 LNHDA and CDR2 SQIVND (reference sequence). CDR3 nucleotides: TGTGCCAGTAGTTCCCCTAGGAGAGAGAACACCGGGGAGCTGTTTTTT. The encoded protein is CASSSPRRENTGELFF.

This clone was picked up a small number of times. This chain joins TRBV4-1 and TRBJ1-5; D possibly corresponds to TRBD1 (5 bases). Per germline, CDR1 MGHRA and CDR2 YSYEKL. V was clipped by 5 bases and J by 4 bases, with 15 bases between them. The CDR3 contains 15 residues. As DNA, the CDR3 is TGCGCCAGCAGCTTAGTCCAGGGTGGGAATCAGCCCCAGCATTTT. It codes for CASSLVQGGNQPQHF.

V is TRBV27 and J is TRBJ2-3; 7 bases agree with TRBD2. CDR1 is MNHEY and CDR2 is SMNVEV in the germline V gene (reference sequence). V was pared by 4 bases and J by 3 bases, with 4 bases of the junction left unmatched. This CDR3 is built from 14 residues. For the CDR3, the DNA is TGTGCCAGCAGTTCTTTGGGGGGGACAGATACGCAGTATTTT. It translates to CASSSLGGTDTQYF.

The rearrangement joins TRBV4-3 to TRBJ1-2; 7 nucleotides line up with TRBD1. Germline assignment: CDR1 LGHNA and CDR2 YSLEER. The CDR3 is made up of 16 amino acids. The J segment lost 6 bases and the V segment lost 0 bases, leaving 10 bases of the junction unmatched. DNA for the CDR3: TGCGCCAGCAGCCAAGATCGAGGGGGCAGGGGAGATGGCTACACCTTC. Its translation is CASSQDRGGRGDGYTF.